This entry lists 22 T cell receptor beta chains sequenced from one sample in a study of T cell changes during pregnancy in multiple sclerosis. This table comes from immunoSEQ multiplex PCR, and its TCRdb copy is limited to in-frame clones, with some not included. The data show about 45,000 clones, 85% to 95% seen once. The specimen was CD8+ T cells from peripheral blood mononuclear cells, collected in the second trimester of pregnancy. The receptors come from a female donor with multiple sclerosis, enrolled in a pregnancy study.

J is TRBJ1-5 and V is TRBV21-1. TRBV21-1 is marked as a pseudogene. This CDR3 has 15 residues. This chain's CDR3 is CASSTRREWDQPQHF. CDR3 bases: TGTGCCAGCAGCACCCGCCGGGAATGGGATCAGCCCCAGCATTTT.

The chain recombines TRBV9 with TRBJ2-2; 11 bases line up with TRBD2. J was trimmed by 9 bases and V by 7 bases; bases with no gene match: 5. The germline CDR1 and CDR2 sequences are SGDLS and YYNGEE. CDR3 length: 13 amino acids. CDR3 nucleotide sequence: TGTGCCAGCGGTAGCGGGGGGGAACGGGAGCTGTTTTTT. Translating it yields CASGSGGERELFF. The variable domain in full, completed from reference TRBV9 and TRBJ2-2, reads DSGVTQTPKHLITATGQRVTLRCSPRSGDLSVYWYQQSLDQGLQFLIQYYNGEERAKGNILERFSAQQFPDLHSELNLSSLELGDSALYFCASGSGGERELFFGEGSRLTVL.

This chain connects TRBV7-6 to TRBJ2-2, with 8 bases matching TRBD1. V gave up 2 bases and J gave up 0 bases; unmatched junction bases: 8. This CDR3 is 18 amino acids long. CDR1 SGHVS and CDR2 FNYEAQ come from the germline V gene. The CDR3 DNA is TGTGCCAGCAGCTTACCGACAGGGGCCAGGCCGAACACCGGGGAGCTGTTTTTT. Translating it yields CASSLPTGARPNTGELFF.

The CDR3 sequence is CASSRDGNTIYF. CDR3 coding DNA: TGTGCCAGTTCCAGGGATGGAAACACCATATATTTT. J is TRBJ1-3 and V is TRBV19, with a tentative D call TRBD1 (5 bases). The CDR3 loop spans 12 amino acids. With 8 bases removed from V and 3 bases from J, the gap between germline ends came to 8 bases. Germline V gene lookup returns CDR1 LNHDA and CDR2 SQIVND (reference sequence). Full variable domain (rest looked up from reference TRBV19 and TRBJ1-3): DGGITQSPKYLFRKEGQNVTLSCEQNLNHDAMYWYRQDPGQGLRLIYYSQIVNDFQKGDIAEGYSVSREKKESFPLTVTSAQKNPTAFYLCASSRDGNTIYFGEGSWLTVV.

The CDR3 DNA sequence: TGTGCCAGCAGCAAATTTGGGGGCGACTATGGCTACACCTTC. Translating gives CASSKFGGDYGYTF. This sequence joins TRBV7-9 and TRBJ1-2; D possibly corresponds to TRBD1 (6 bases). Germline CDR1 SEHNR, CDR2 FQNEAQ (reference sequence). With 5 bases removed from V and 3 bases from J, the gap between germline ends came to 13 bases. The CDR3 length is 14 residues.

This clone was seen a few times. This chain uses TRBV4-2 with TRBJ2-7; 7 positions match TRBD1. The germline CDR1 and CDR2 sequences are LGHNA and YNFKEQ. This CDR3 has 16 residues. V was pared by 3 bases and J by 0 bases, with 8 bases of the junction left unmatched. CDR3 bases: TGTGCCAGCAGCCAGGACCACGGGGACAGCTCCTACGAGCAGTACTTC. It codes for CASSQDHGDSSYEQYF.

J is TRBJ2-1 and V is TRBV9, with TRBD2 matching 7 bases. CDR1 SGDLS and CDR2 YYNGEE come from the germline V gene. The CDR3 is made up of 15 amino acids. V was clipped by 2 bases and J by 3 bases; unmatched bases: 5. The CDR3 region is CASSVSGAFYNEQFF. In nucleotides, the CDR3 is TGTGCCAGCAGCGTGAGCGGGGCTTTCTACAATGAGCAGTTCTTC.

The V gene is TRBV9, the J gene TRBJ1-2; no firm D call. Germline CDR1 reads SGDLS; CDR2 reads YYNGEE. Trimming took 0 bases from V and 7 from J, leaving 19 bases between them. CDR3 length equals 16 residues. The CDR3 here is CASSVADGGSLSGYTF. Here the CDR3 DNA reads TGTGCCAGCAGCGTAGCTGATGGAGGGTCCCTTAGTGGCTACACCTTC.

V usage is TRBV6-6 and J usage is TRBJ2-1, with unresolved D. The CDR3 is 12 amino acids. Germline lookup yields CDR1 MNHNY and CDR2 SVGAGI (reference sequence). V was cut by 5 bases and J by 5 bases, with 7 bases left in between. The DNA of the CDR3 is TGTGCCAGCAGTGCTTCGGACAATGAGCAGTTCTTC. This encodes CASSASDNEQFF.

This sequence joins TRBV11-2 and TRBJ2-7; 9 nucleotides agree with TRBD1. This CDR3 spans 13 amino acids. Germline trimming cut 4 bases from V and 6 bases from J; bases unmatched to any gene: 4. Germline assignment: CDR1 SGHAT and CDR2 FQNNGV. This chain's CDR3 is CASSWGQGSEQYF. The DNA of the CDR3 is TGTGCCAGCAGCTGGGGACAGGGAAGCGAGCAGTACTTC.

This clone has only a few counts. As DNA, the CDR3 is TGTGCCAGCAGTCTTAGCGGGGGGCTTTACGAGCAGTACTTC. Translated, it gives CASSLSGGLYEQYF. The chain links TRBV2 to TRBJ2-7; TRBD2 matches 10 bases. V was clipped by 5 bases and J by 4 bases; unmatched bases: 5. The germline V gene has CDR1 SNHLY and CDR2 FYNNEI. The CDR3 extends over 14 amino acids.

The rearrangement joins TRBV4-3 to TRBJ2-7; 10 nucleotides line up with TRBD2. CDR1 and CDR2 (germline): LGHNA, YSLEER. The CDR3 runs 15 residues. After removal of 1 base from V and 4 bases from J, the junction contained 4 bases not matched to a gene. The CDR3 DNA reads TGCGCCAGCAGCCAAGGGGGTAGCGGGGGGTACGAGCAGTACTTC. Its translation: CASSQGGSGGYEQYF.

The rearrangement links TRBV5-6 to TRBJ1-2, with a tentative D call TRBD1 (5 bases). The CDR3 is 14 amino acids. Trimming took 4 bases from V and 3 from J, leaving 13 bases between them. The germline V gene has CDR1 SGHDT and CDR2 YYEEEE. The chain's CDR3 is CASSTGGGYYGYTF. Here the CDR3 DNA reads TGTGCCAGCAGCACCGGCGGGGGGTACTATGGCTACACCTTC. Drawing the rest from reference TRBV5-6 and TRBJ1-2, the complete variable domain is DAGVTQSPTHLIKTRGQQVTLRCSPKSGHDTVSWYQQALGQGPQFIFQYYEEEERQRGNFPDRFSGHQFPNYSSELNVNALLLGDSALYLCASSTGGGYYGYTFGSGTRLTVV.

The V and J genes are TRBV19 and TRBJ1-1; D might be TRBD1 (6 bases). Germline V gene sequence: CDR1 LNHDA, CDR2 SQIVND (reference sequence). Trimming removed 3 bases at V and 2 bases at J, with 10 bases between. The CDR3 length is 14 residues. CDR3 loop: CASSMGHFNTEAFF. In DNA, the CDR3 is TGTGCCAGTAGTATGGGACACTTCAACACTGAAGCTTTCTTT.

This chain links TRBV19 with TRBJ1-2, with D perhaps TRBD1 (6 bases). The CDR3 loop spans 14 amino acids. The V gene's germline CDR1 is LNHDA and CDR2 SQIVND (reference sequence). Trimming took off 3 bases at V and 1 base at J, with 9 bases between the two ends. The CDR3 region is CASSIGGYNYGYTF. The DNA of the CDR3 is TGTGCCAGTAGTATTGGGGGCTATAACTATGGCTACACCTTC.

The rearrangement links TRBV10-3 to TRBJ1-6; unclear D gene. V shed 10 bases and J shed 10 bases, with 20 bases lying between them. The CDR3 extends over 14 amino acids. The germline V gene encodes CDR1 ENHRY and CDR2 SYGVKD. Here the CDR3 DNA reads TGTGCCACCCCGGACTTGGGTTCAGACTCACCCCTCCACTTT. It is translated as CATPDLGSDSPLHF.

This clone has only one observation. Here the CDR3 reads CASSLGRVPDTQYF. CDR3 DNA: TGTGCCAGCAGTTTAGGGCGAGTTCCAGATACGCAGTATTTT. This chain connects TRBV28 to TRBJ2-3, with D uncertain. The CDR3 is 14 residues long. Germline values: CDR1 MDHEN, CDR2 SYDVKM. Deletions cut 2 bases from V and 4 bases from J, with 10 bases between.

This chain uses TRBV6-5 with TRBJ1-3; unclear D gene. V lost 4 bases to trimming and J lost 0 bases, with 13 bases between them. Germline V lookup: CDR1 MNHEY, CDR2 SVGAGI. This CDR3 has 16 amino acids. In DNA, the CDR3 is TGTGCCAGCAGTTCAAGGTCACGGGGCTCTGGAAACACCATATATTTT. It codes for CASSSRSRGSGNTIYF.

The genes are TRBV6-6 and TRBJ2-5; no clear D. Matching the DNA end better, TRBJ2-7 makes the J call doubtful. Germline V gives CDR1 MNHNY, CDR2 SVGAGI (reference sequence). The CDR3 loop spans 14 amino acids. The CDR3 bases are TGTGCCAGCAGTTACGAAGCGAGCTCCTACGAGCAGTACTTC. This translates into CASSYEASSYEQYF.

The CDR3 spells CASSADRQKGFYGYTF. The CDR3 DNA reads TGTGCCAGCAGCGCCGACAGGCAGAAGGGATTCTATGGCTACACCTTC. The V call is TRBV9, the J call TRBJ1-2, with a possible D match to TRBD1 (6 bases). The germline V and J ends were trimmed by 3 bases and 4 bases, with 19 bases remaining between them. This CDR3 is 16 amino acids long. CDR1 and CDR2 from the germline V gene are SGDLS and YYNGEE. Looking up the rest from reference TRBV9 and TRBJ1-2 gives the full variable domain: DSGVTQTPKHLITATGQRVTLRCSPRSGDLSVYWYQQSLDQGLQFLIQYYNGEERAKGNILERFSAQQFPDLHSELNLSSLELGDSALYFCASSADRQKGFYGYTFGSGTRLTVV.

The CDR3 is CASSYLQGRGYNEQFF. The CDR3 nucleotides read TGTGCCAGCAGTTACCTCCAGGGGCGGGGGTACAATGAGCAGTTCTTC. The chain recombines TRBV6-5 with TRBJ2-1; perhaps TRBD2 as D (7 bases). The CDR3 contains 16 residues. The germline CDR1 and CDR2 sequences are MNHEY and SVGAGI. Between the trimmed V and J ends, which lost 2 bases and 4 bases, there was a span of 15 bases.

This clone was seen just once. This chain uses TRBV19 with TRBJ2-7, with 10 bases matching TRBD1. CDR1 LNHDA and CDR2 SQIVND come from the germline V gene (reference sequence). V was pared by 4 bases and J by 5 bases, with 5 bases of the junction left unmatched. The CDR3 has 14 amino acids. CDR3 sequence reads: CASSTWTGGHEQYF. CDR3 DNA sequence: TGTGCCAGTAGTACTTGGACAGGGGGTCACGAGCAGTACTTC.